The 19 T cell receptor beta chains given below trace back to one sample, sequenced in a study of blood T cell repertoires in COVID-19. Produced via immunoSEQ multiplex PCR; TCRdb's table is partial and in-frame only. The profile shows 70,000 to 95,000 clones, approximately 80% of them singletons. The sequencing sample was made of peripheral blood. The receptors were sampled from a woman between 40 and 55 years old with active or convalescent COVID-19.

This clone was detected only once. This sequence joins TRBV24-1 and TRBJ2-7, with unresolved D. This CDR3 has 16 residues. V shed 8 bases and J shed 0 bases, with 19 bases lying between them. CDR1 and CDR2 (germline): KGHDR, SFDVKD. The CDR3 DNA reads as TGTGCCACCACCCCTTTGAGACACTTGGACTCCTACGAGCAGTACTTC. This encodes CATTPLRHLDSYEQYF.

The rearrangement links TRBV18 to TRBJ1-2; the match to TRBD1 covers 9 bases. CDR1 and CDR2 from the germline V gene are KGHSH and LQKENI. V trimming: 5 bases; J trimming: 4 bases; junction bases outside the gene matches: 5. This CDR3 comprises 14 residues. The chain's CDR3 is CASSERQGVYGYTF. CDR3 nucleotide sequence: TGTGCCAGCTCAGAAAGACAGGGGGTCTATGGCTACACCTTC.

This clone has a single count. The rearrangement joins TRBV28 to TRBJ2-3; D remains ambiguous. Trimming shortened V by 5 bases and J by 2 bases, and 11 bases separated the two germline ends. Germline assignment: CDR1 MDHEN and CDR2 SYDVKM. This CDR3 has 14 residues. The CDR3 is CASSGRGPTDTQYF. The CDR3 DNA reads as TGTGCCAGCAGTGGGCGTGGCCCCACAGATACGCAGTATTTT.

The J gene is TRBJ2-2, the V gene TRBV6-2 or TRBV6-3, with TRBD1 matching 7 bases. Germline V CDR1 and CDR2: MNHEY, SVGEGT. V lost 5 bases to trimming and J lost 2 bases; unmatched junction nucleotides: 5. The CDR3 length is 15 residues. The CDR3 region has the DNA TGTGCCAGCAGTCTACAGGGGTTAAACACCGGGGAGCTGTTTTTT. Translation: CASSLQGLNTGELFF.

This chain links TRBV25-1 with TRBJ2-7; maybe TRBD1 (6 bases). The V end lost 3 bases, the J end lost 3 bases, and 9 bases lay between the germline ends. Looked up from germline, CDR1 is MGHDK and CDR2 is SYGVNS. The CDR3 is 13 amino acids. This CDR3 reads CASSEGHRYEQYF. Here the CDR3 DNA reads TGTGCCAGCAGTGAGGGACACCGCTACGAGCAGTACTTC.

The V gene is TRBV7-3, the J gene TRBJ2-2; 7 nucleotides line up with TRBD1. The CDR3 is 14 amino acids. The ends lost 4 bases at V and 6 bases at J; junction bases unmatched: 5. The germline gives CDR1 SGHTA, CDR2 FQGTGA. The CDR3 DNA sequence: TGTGCCAGCAGCTCCTCTACAGGGGCCGGGGAGCTGTTTTTT. It codes for CASSSSTGAGELFF.

The rearrangement links TRBV6-2 or TRBV6-3 to TRBJ2-7, with a tentative D call TRBD1 (5 bases). There are 14 residues in the CDR3. Trimming removed 4 bases from V and 0 bases from J, with 10 bases in between. CDR1 MNHEY and CDR2 SVGEGT come from the germline V gene. The CDR3 loop reads CASSFTGSSYEQYF. The CDR3 DNA is TGTGCCAGCAGTTTTACAGGTAGCTCCTACGAGCAGTACTTC.

This sequence joins TRBV7-9 and TRBJ2-7; perhaps TRBD2 as D (6 bases). CDR3 length equals 16 residues. In germline, CDR1 is SEHNR, CDR2 FQNEAQ (reference sequence). V lost 2 bases and J lost 5, with 19 bases in between. DNA for the CDR3: TGTGCCAGCAGCTTATACGGGGGAGAACGAGAGGACGAGCAGTACTTC. Its translation: CASSLYGGEREDEQYF.

The rearrangement links TRBV18 to TRBJ1-2, with TRBD1 as a possible D gene (6 bases). In germline, CDR1 is KGHSH, CDR2 LQKENI. The length of the CDR3 is 14 residues. The V and J ends lost 4 bases and 2 bases respectively, with 11 bases between them. CDR3: CASSLGQTNYGYTF. The CDR3 DNA reads as TGTGCCAGCTCACTCGGACAGACGAACTATGGCTACACCTTC.

V is TRBV6-5 and J is TRBJ2-4, with TRBD1 matching over 10 bases. The germline CDR1 and CDR2 sequences are MNHEY and SVGAGI. The ends lost 6 bases at V and 8 bases at J; junction bases unmatched: 10. This CDR3 has 15 residues. The CDR3 nucleotides are TGTGCCAGCAGCCGTTGGACAGGGGGTCGGGACATTCAGTACTTC. Its protein product is CASSRWTGGRDIQYF.

CDR3 DNA: TGTGCCTGGAGTGTACTGGGACAGGTGTACCTTGAGCAGTTCTTC. Protein sequence: CAWSVLGQVYLEQFF. J is TRBJ2-1 and V is TRBV30; 8 bases are a match to TRBD1. Germline V gene data show CDR1 as GTSNPN and CDR2 as SVGIG (reference sequence). Trimming at V came to 0 bases and at J to 9 bases, leaving 10 bases not matched to a gene. CDR3 length: 15 amino acids.

This clone was seen a few times. The gene calls are TRBV10-3 and TRBJ2-7; the match to TRBD2 covers 10 bases. V lost 11 bases and J lost 0; bases outside the gene matches: 7. The CDR3 is 14 residues long. Germline CDR1 reads ENHRY; CDR2 reads SYGVKD. In nucleotides, the CDR3 is TGTGCCGTCTCTCCTAGCGGGAGCTCCTACGAGCAGTACTTC. Translating gives CAVSPSGSSYEQYF.

V gene TRBV19 combines with J gene TRBJ1-4; D is uncertain. CDR1 and CDR2 from the germline V gene are LNHDA and SQIVND (reference sequence). Trimming stripped 2 bases from V and 7 bases from J, with 11 bases between. This CDR3 comprises 14 residues. The DNA for the CDR3 is TGTGCCAGTAGTATATTTACGGCTAGTGAAAAACTGTTTTTT. This translates into CASSIFTASEKLFF.

In its sample, this clone was seen a few times. The rearrangement joins TRBV7-2 to TRBJ2-6; 14 nucleotides line up with TRBD2. The CDR3 is made up of 18 amino acids. The V gene end was trimmed by 5 bases and the J gene end by 2 bases; junction bases not matched to a gene: 5. Germline CDR1 is SGHTA and CDR2 is FQGNSA. CDR3 loop: CASSMGLAGAAGANVLTF. The CDR3 region has the DNA TGTGCCAGCAGCATGGGACTAGCGGGAGCAGCTGGGGCCAACGTCCTGACTTTC.

The chain couples TRBV19 to TRBJ2-6; no clear D. This CDR3 spans 14 amino acids. Looked up from germline, CDR1 is LNHDA and CDR2 is SQIVND (reference sequence). V lost 3 bases to trimming and J lost 8 bases, with 11 bases between them. CDR3 nucleotides: TGTGCCAGTAGTATCCCCCCTATGACCAACGTCCTGACTTTC. Encoded protein: CASSIPPMTNVLTF.

The J gene is TRBJ2-7, the V gene TRBV5-1, with D possibly matching TRBD1 (6 bases). Germline CDR1 is SGHRS and CDR2 is YFSETQ. The CDR3 is 13 amino acids. Trimming shortened V by 2 bases and J by 3 bases, and 9 bases separated the two germline ends. CDR3 sequence reads: CASSFGDNYEQYF. CDR3 bases: TGCGCCAGCAGCTTTGGGGACAACTACGAGCAGTACTTC.

J is TRBJ2-2 and V is TRBV16, with 10 bases aligning to TRBD2. After removal of 2 bases from V and 3 bases from J, the junction contained 0 bases not matched to a gene. The V gene's germline CDR1 is KGHSY and CDR2 FQNENV. The CDR3 is 15 residues long. DNA for the CDR3: TGTGCCAGCAGCCAAGGACTAGCGGACACCGGGGAGCTGTTTTTT. This encodes CASSQGLADTGELFF.

The CDR3 nucleotides are TGTGCCAGCAGCTTGAATCCAGCGGCAGACTACGAGCAGTACTTC. Translating it yields CASSLNPAADYEQYF. This chain uses TRBV5-4 with TRBJ2-7; TRBD2 might be the D (5 bases). The germline gives CDR1 SGHNT, CDR2 YYREEE (reference sequence). The CDR3 has 15 residues. V lost 1 base and J lost 3, with 14 bases in between.

J is TRBJ2-3 and V is TRBV11-2; 8 positions match TRBD2. J gave up 3 bases and V 1 base, and 12 bases lay outside the gene matches. The CDR3 length is 18 residues. CDR1 SGHAT and CDR2 FQNNGV come from the germline V gene. The CDR3 spells CASSLVGGGLAGTDTQYF. The CDR3 DNA sequence: TGTGCCAGCAGCTTAGTAGGGGGTGGGCTAGCGGGTACAGATACGCAGTATTTT.